The 22 T cell receptor beta chains below all came from one sample that was sequenced in a study of tumor-infiltrating lymphocytes in primary liver carcinoma. From roughly 20-30 mg of unsorted bulk tissue, DNA and RNA were co-extracted together. The template, about 550 ng total RNA, yielded TCR beta cDNA made with a constant-region primer. TCR beta libraries came from three nested multiplex PCR rounds using slightly modified ARM-PCR. A C-beta reverse primer was combined with TRBV1-TRBV30 forward primers in the first two PCR rounds, and each round had approximately 10 cycles. TCRdb independently ran MiXCR on the multiplex PCR reads; one entry per CDR3 protein. Of about 78,000 distinct CDR3 sequences in the sample, 65% to 75% were seen once. Sequencing input: liver tumor tissue from sampling region 4. Documented subset: tumor region T4, right-lateral pole. The receptors shown here come from a woman aged 55 to 70 with primary liver carcinoma and hepatitis B virus infection.

Worth noting for this clonotype: The junction shows a germline mismatch at one end, possibly a read error. The V call is TRBV29-1, the J call TRBJ2-1; TRBD1 might be the D (6 bases). The CDR3 is made up of 15 amino acids. Per germline, CDR1 SQVTM and CDR2 ANQGSEA. The CDR3 spells CIVANRARIGHEQFF. The CDR3 nucleotides are TGCATCGTTGCTAACAGGGCACGGATTGGGCATGAGCAGTTCTTC.

In this sample, this clonotype turned up many times. This sequence joins TRBV24-1 and TRBJ2-1, with 11 bases identical to TRBD2. V lost 3 bases, J lost 5 bases, and 14 bases stayed unmatched. This CDR3 spans 19 amino acids. From germline, CDR1 is KGHDR and CDR2 SFDVKD. CDR3 residues: CATSDLPKATSGMDNEQFF. In DNA, the CDR3 is TGTGCCACCAGTGATCTTCCCAAAGCGACTAGCGGGATGGACAATGAGCAGTTCTTC.

In the case of this clonotype: At one boundary the junction diverges from the germline segment, which might be a read error. V and J are TRBV12-3 or TRBV12-4 and TRBJ1-2, with a weak D call TRBD1 (5 bases). The CDR3 consists of 15 residues. CDR3 protein: CAGSTQGRAAYGYTF. CDR3 coding DNA: TGTGCCGGCAGTACCCAGGGCAGGGCAGCCTATGGCTACACCTTC.

For this clonotype: At one end the junction does not follow the germline gene, possibly because of a read error. The rearrangement uses TRBV29-1 and TRBJ2-2; 7 bases fit TRBD2. CDR1 is SQVTM, CDR2 ANQGSEA, per germline. This CDR3 contains 13 residues. In nucleotides, the CDR3 is TGCAGCGTCATGGGGCACTCGAGCGGGGAGCTGCTTTTT. Amino acid sequence: CSVMGHSSGELLF.

This clonotype was seen many times. The chain employs TRBV10-1 and TRBJ2-1, with no clear D. V gave up 2 bases and J gave up 4 bases, with 12 bases separating them. The CDR3 length is 15 residues. CDR1 is WNHNN and CDR2 is SYGVQD in the germline V gene (reference sequence). CDR3 DNA sequence: TGCGCCAGCAGTGAGACGTCCGGGCGATACAATGAGCAGTTCTTC. It is translated as CASSETSGRYNEQFF.

In the case of this clonotype: One end of the junction is discordant with germline, which a read error may explain. The chain couples TRBV28 to TRBJ1-5, with no clear D. CDR1 and CDR2 (germline): MDHEN, SYDVKM. This CDR3 has 15 amino acids. The DNA for the CDR3 is TGTGCCAGCAGTCCCCCGTTGAGGCCGGGTCAGCCTCAGCATTTT. This gives the protein CASSPPLRPGQPQHF.

The chain combines TRBV11-2 with TRBJ2-7; D may be TRBD2 (5 bases). This CDR3 is 12 amino acids long. CDR1 is SGHAT and CDR2 is FQNNGV in the germline V gene. The CDR3 reads CVGSRTRHEQYF. The CDR3 DNA reads as TGTGTCGGCAGCCGCACTAGACACGAGCAGTACTTC.

This chain joins TRBV2 and TRBJ2-7, with 7 bases aligning to TRBD2. The V gene end was trimmed by 6 bases and the J gene end by 4 bases; junction bases not matched to a gene: 12. The V gene's germline CDR1 is SNHLY and CDR2 FYNNEI. The CDR3 runs 15 residues. This CDR3 reads CASRATSWGQYEQYF. The CDR3 DNA reads TGTGCCAGCAGGGCGACTAGCTGGGGCCAATACGAGCAGTACTTC. The full variable domain, with the rest looked up from reference TRBV2 and TRBJ2-7, is EPEVTQTPSHQVTQMGQEVILRCVPISNHLYFYWYRQILGQKVEFLVSFYNNEISEKSEIFDDQFSVERPDGSNFTLKIRSTKLEDSAMYFCASRATSWGQYEQYFGPGTRLTVT.

Details on this clonotype: The conserved final phenylalanine or tryptophan is absent from the CDR3, which likely points to a read error. The V gene is TRBV4-1, the J gene TRBJ2-7; D possibly corresponds to TRBD2 (5 bases). The CDR3 has 13 amino acids. Germline CDR1 reads MGHRA; CDR2 reads YSYEKL. In DNA form, the CDR3 reads TGCGCCAGTAGCCAAGGGAGCTCCTACGAGCAGTACTAC. Amino acid sequence: CASSQGSSYEQYY.

On this clonotype itself: A read error may account for a junction end that differs from germline. The chain links TRBV6-1 to TRBJ1-5, with 9 positions matching TRBD1. CDR1 is MNHNS, CDR2 SASEGT, per germline. The CDR3 totals 14 residues. CDR3 in amino acids: CASGQGPEGQSQHF. CDR3 coding DNA: TGTGCCAGCGGACAGGGGCCCGAAGGGCAGTCCCAGCACTTT.

This clonotype was seen at least ten times. The chain employs TRBV14 and TRBJ2-5; D not resolved. The germline V gene has CDR1 SGHDN and CDR2 FVKESK. CDR3 length: 15 amino acids. The V end was cut by 1 base, the J end by 2 bases, with 11 bases between. CDR3 in DNA: TGTGCCAGCAGCCAAGCCCTGGTGGCACAAGAGACCCAGTACTTC. Its protein is CASSQALVAQETQYF. Complete variable domain (other parts from reference TRBV14 and TRBJ2-5): EAGVTQFPSHSVIEKGQTVTLRCDPISGHDNLYWYRRVMGKEIKFLLHFVKESKQDESGMPNNRFLAERTGGTYSTLKVQPAELEDSGVYFCASSQALVAQETQYFGPGTRLLVL.

Details on this clonotype: An end of the junction does not agree with germline; a read error may underlie this. The rearrangement uses TRBV28 and TRBJ1-5; unclear D gene. The CDR3 length is 13 residues. In germline, CDR1 is MDHEN, CDR2 SYDVKM. The CDR3 loop is CTSRTGFNQPQHF. Written as DNA, the CDR3 is TGTACCAGCAGAACTGGGTTTAATCAGCCCCAGCATTTT.

The chain uses TRBV29-1 and TRBJ1-1; the D is unclear. The ends were cut back, 3 bases at V and 5 bases at J, with 13 bases in the middle. The CDR3 has 13 amino acids. Per germline, CDR1 SQVTM and CDR2 ANQGSEA. CDR3 nucleotide sequence: TGCAGCGTTGAGAGGACCTCAGGTACTGAAGCTTTCTTT. Translated: CSVERTSGTEAFF.

V is TRBV7-9 and J is TRBJ2-7, with D tentatively TRBD1 (5 bases). V was clipped by 5 bases and J by 6 bases, with 14 bases between them. The CDR3 runs 13 residues. Looked up from germline, CDR1 is SEHNR and CDR2 is FQNEAQ (reference sequence). CDR3 DNA: TGTGCCAGCAGCCCCCCCCCAGGGATCGAGCAGTACTTC. The encoded protein is CASSPPPGIEQYF.

This clonotype occurred once. The chain has TRBV11-2 and TRBJ1-4; possible D gene TRBD1, 5 bases. Germline V gives CDR1 SGHAT, CDR2 FQNNGV. V was shortened by 7 bases and J by 1 base, with 16 bases between the two germline ends. This CDR3 comprises 16 residues. The chain's CDR3 is CASNPRWGVTNEKLFF. The CDR3 coding sequence is TGTGCCAGCAACCCCAGGTGGGGGGTAACTAATGAAAAACTGTTTTTT.

Notes on this clonotype: This CDR3 fails to terminate in the conserved phenylalanine or tryptophan, so it likely reflects a read error. The genes are TRBV11-1 and TRBJ2-2, with D unresolved. CDR3 length: 14 amino acids. Germline V gene lookup returns CDR1 SGHAT and CDR2 FQDESV (reference sequence). V was trimmed by 10 bases and J by 3 bases, leaving 15 bases between them. Here the CDR3 DNA reads TGTGCCACCAGACCGAGCCCTGACACCGGGGAGCTGTTTCTT. Its translation: CATRPSPDTGELFL.

This clonotype occurred many times. The J gene is TRBJ2-7, the V gene TRBV4-1, with D possibly TRBD1 on 6 matching bases. CDR3 length: 14 residues. Between the trimmed V and J ends, which lost 1 base and 3 bases, there was a span of 10 bases. Per germline, CDR1 MGHRA and CDR2 YSYEKL. This CDR3 reads CASSQGPGDYEQYF. The DNA of the CDR3 is TGCGCCAGCAGCCAAGGTCCAGGGGACTACGAGCAGTACTTC.

Notes on this clonotype: One end of the junction varies from germline; a read error may be responsible. V and J are TRBV5-4 and TRBJ2-3; D is undetermined. Germline CDR1 SGHNT, CDR2 YYREEE (reference sequence). The CDR3 is 14 amino acids. In DNA, the CDR3 is TGTGCCAGCAGCTTTTTGGCTAGTACAGATACGCACTATTTT. Translated: CASSFLASTDTHYF.

This clonotype was recorded many times. The chain joins TRBV28 to TRBJ2-3; 11 bases align to TRBD1. The CDR3 is 16 amino acids. V shed 7 bases and J 14 bases; nucleotides not matched to a gene: 20. The germline V gene has CDR1 MDHEN and CDR2 SYDVKM. CDR3 DNA: TGTGCCAGCACCAGAGGGGGGGGGACAGGGGGTAGCGGGACGTATTTT. Encoded protein: CASTRGGGTGGSGTYF.

Worth noting for this clonotype: One end of the junction fails to match germline, which may point to a read error. The rearrangement uses TRBV11-2 and TRBJ2-2, with 10 bases matching TRBD1. Germline values: CDR1 SGHAT, CDR2 FQNNGV. The CDR3 extends over 15 amino acids. CDR3 region: CANSLGQGYSGELFF. In nucleotides, the CDR3 is TGTGCCAACAGCTTGGGACAGGGGTACAGCGGGGAGCTGTTTTTT.

As concerns this clonotype: A much bigger clone sits one base away, suggesting this may be a read error. The rearrangement links TRBV20-1 to TRBJ2-3; D is unresolved. Looked up from germline, CDR1 is DFQATT and CDR2 is SNEGSKA (reference sequence). The CDR3 has 11 amino acids. The CDR3 is CSARLSDKQYF. CDR3 in DNA: TGCAGTGCTAGACTTTCCGATAAGCAGTATTTT.

This clonotype was seen once. The CDR3 carries no conserved terminal phenylalanine or tryptophan, so it likely arises from a read error. The chain recombines TRBV11-2 with TRBJ1-2; 7 bases map to TRBD1. In germline, CDR1 is SGHAT, CDR2 FQNNGV. This CDR3 has 14 amino acids. In nucleotides, the CDR3 is TGTGTCAGCAGCTTAAACAGGGGATTCTATGGGTACACCTTA. Its translation: CVSSLNRGFYGYTL.